This T cell receptor beta chain was recovered during a study of early stage breast cancer tumors (dated by TCRdb to about 2017). Regarding the research as a whole: Of the approximately 15 invasive breast tumors, about a dozen were found to be estrogen receptor-positive, progesterone receptor-positive and HER2-negative. Most of the 12 ER+/PR+/HER2- tumors were invasive ductal carcinomas, while the other four were invasive lobular carcinomas. The average read coverage per sample was roughly 9.5-fold. The samples as a whole yielded 2 million to 3 million detected templates, corresponding to approximately 990,000 unique clonotypes.

Points on this clone: Its recognized antigen is unknown. Base qualities are not recorded, but no much larger clone differs from it by a single base.

Every sample was amplified as two independent genomic DNA replicates, using 0.5 to 0.6 ug for blood and about 1.6 ug for tumor or normal breast. TCRB sequencing of genomic DNA was carried out with the ImmunoSeq Intro kit according to the manufacturer's instructions. For absolute quantification, the roughly 33-cycle multiplex PCR included proprietary primers along with spike-in control sequences. Single-end 150-bp reads were used to sequence an 87-bp fragment spanning the CDR3 and the flanking V and J genes. Each lane of an Illumina MiSeq using version 3.0 chemistry carried seven multiplexed samples, with two replicates per sample. In the source study's methods: The vendor's proprietary pipeline processed the raw data and merged both replicates into a single result for each sample. To define clonotypes, the study grouped productive rearrangements that shared the V-gene family, CDR3 amino acid sequence and J-gene segment. To compute clonality, the normalized Shannon entropy (Pielou evenness) of TCRB abundances was subtracted from 1. T cell density was estimated as total templates divided by the number of input cells, with the number of input cells inferred from the DNA input amount. Total repertoire diversity and clonality were estimated with Recon using default parameters. Tumor-enriched clonotypes were defined as having over 0.1% abundance in tumor and at least 32-fold higher abundance than in normal breast. TCRdb retrieved this table from immuneACCESS and kept in-frame rearrangements only. Not all clones are present; in checked studies, unresolved V genes account for under half, and no reason is known for the remainder. V and J calls and clone size follow that table, whereas D and trimming were derived from the DNA. The sample table records about 53,000 clones; 80% to 95% of these occur just once. Around 4.7% of the sample comes from the top ten.

The study profiled bulk TCR beta-chain repertoires in matched peripheral blood, tumor and adjacent normal breast tissue taken from about 15 patients with early-stage breast cancer. Before surgery, roughly 4.5-11 mL of whole blood was collected in EDTA tubes and processed within 2 hours. Peripheral blood mononuclear cells were isolated by Ficoll-Paque centrifugation in SepMate-50 tubes. PBMCs were cryopreserved in aliquots of roughly 1.8 to 4 million cells in around 90% FBS with about 10% DMSO and kept in liquid nitrogen. The Qiagen AllPrep DNA/RNA Mini kit was used to extract genomic DNA. General study outcomes and caveats: Repertoires from blood and normal breast were more alike than repertoires from blood and tumor, and in about 85% of the 16 patients, comparing each tissue with blood separated tumor from normal. Enriched TCRB sequences shared across patients were mostly commonly generated sequences, unlikely to play an important role in the tumor microenvironment. Sequencing bulk genomic DNA from unsorted cells could not capture chain pairing or functional markers like CD4, CD8 and FOXP3. The small cohort size prevented analysis by tumor subtype. Compared with adjacent normal breast tissue, tumors had higher clonality and roughly 2.5-fold greater T cell density.

V drops 0 bases and J drops 7 bases, leaving 6 bases in between. Taken from cysteine to phenylalanine, the CDR3 has 13 residues. Only the CDR3 DNA stays, 39 bases, in frame from base 1. From the germline V gene, CDR1 is MNHEY and CDR2 is SVGAGI. Source material: blood. The receptor was isolated from a person aged 65-85 years with breast cancer. The rearrangement joined TRBV6-5 to TRBJ2-2, with a tentative D gene TRBD1 over 5 matching bases. The bases are TGTGCCAGCAGTTACTCGACAGACGGGGAGCTGTTTTTT. Translated, this is CASSYSTDGELFF.